This T cell receptor beta chain comes out of a study of blood T cell repertoires in COVID-19. This CDR3 contains 13 residues. Trimming pared 1 base from V and 8 bases from J, leaving 9 bases between. CDR1 is KGHSH and CDR2 is LQKENI in the germline V gene. Across roughly 25 US areas, participants ranged in age from roughly 18 to 95 years. Clones were sequenced by immunoSEQ multiplex PCR, and TCRdb holds only the in-frame ones, with some missing. The data show approximately 170,000 clones, 70% to 85% seen once. The sequenced material came from PBMCs or T cells enriched from blood (not recorded which). This sequence originates from a woman in her 70s in a cohort exposed to, infected with or recovered from COVID-19 (not recorded which). This chain connects TRBV18 to TRBJ2-1, with unresolved D. CDR3 DNA sequence: TGTGCCAGCTCACCACAGGCTCAGGATGAGCAGTTCTTC. This gives the protein CASSPQAQDEQFF.